This TCR beta chain was sequenced during a study of CD8 T cells in ankylosing spondylitis. Findings of the study overall: Reports of some motif variants in reactive arthritis synovial fluid and blood predate this one. Typical of ankylosing spondylitis blood, it appeared, was a TCR beta motif of under 10 highly homologous variants.

This clonotype rates as medium-sized. Its antigen is unidentified. The germline V gene encodes CDR1 MNHEY and CDR2 SMNVEV (reference sequence). The CDR3 totals 12 residues. V gave up 8 bases and J gave up 1 base, with 6 bases separating them. Each CDR3 protein is one row after TCRdb ran MiXCR on the 5' RACE reads. The data contain 300,000 to 350,000 distinct CDR3 sequences, under 25% of them singletons. This rearrangement joins TRBV27 to TRBJ1-3; D gene unclear. The sequenced sample was blood, either unsorted or a sorted T cell fraction (not recorded which). The source is a female donor with ankylosing spondylitis or in good health (not recorded which). The CDR3 bases are TGTGCCAGCGGGGTGTCTGGAAACACCATATATTTT. As protein: CASGVSGNTIYF.